This T cell receptor beta chain was documented in a study of blood T cells in healthy people across ages. Study results and caveats: Not knowing donor CMV status may have confounded expanded clonotype changes. A roughly linear fall in TCR beta diversity per million T cells was seen with increasing age.

A second PCR of about 6 to 11 cycles used a sample-barcoded 5' primer and a J-beta primer mix. TCRdb used MiXCR to reprocess the 5' RACE reads, holding one entry per CDR3 protein. Of approximately 850,000 distinct CDR3 sequences in the sample, 58% were seen once. Concerning this clonotype: Its antigen remains unidentified.

Trimming cost V 2 bases and J 0 bases, with 14 bases left between them. Germline V gene data show CDR1 as LGHNA and CDR2 as YSLEER. The CDR3 runs to 16 residues. The specimen was blood. The chain uses TRBV4-3 and TRBJ2-7, with a tentative D call TRBD1 (6 bases). This TCR came from a young man in good health. The DNA for the CDR3 is TGCGCCAGCAGCCAATCGCAGGGGATGAGCTCCTACGAGCAGTACTTC. Translation: CASSQSQGMSSYEQYF.